This T cell receptor (beta chain) was obtained from a study of blood T cell repertoires in COVID-19. Background on the study: Sites in the United States, Italy and Spain provided acute and convalescent COVID-19 samples.

In germline, CDR1 is MNHNY, CDR2 SVGAGI (reference sequence). V dropped 4 bases and J dropped 8 bases, with 15 bases sitting between them. CDR3 length equals 15 residues. In the original processing: Cell counts per sample came from amplifying reference gene primers. Sequenced by immunoSEQ multiplex PCR; TCRdb stores in-frame clones only, minus some. That table is the source of V, J and clone size, and D and trimming were worked out from the DNA. Altogether more than 85,000 clones are present, around 84% being singletons, with the ten largest covering approximately 15%. The sequenced sample consisted of peripheral blood. This sequence originates from a woman aged 80 or older with acute or convalescent COVID-19. This chain links TRBV6-6 with TRBJ1-6; a possible D gene is TRBD1 (6 bases). Here the CDR3 reads CASSFLDSRDSPLHF. CDR3 nucleotides: TGTGCCAGCAGTTTCCTGGACAGTCGAGATTCACCCCTCCACTTT.